These 28 T cell receptor beta chains came from one sample sequenced in a study of CD39 and CD103 CD8 tumor-infiltrating T cells. TCRdb keeps only in-frame clones here, not all; method: immunoSEQ multiplex PCR. In the table there are 3,500 to 5,500 clones, just over 70% of which are singletons. Sequencing was done on a sample of CD8+ T cells sorted from blood. Regarding subset: total memory CD8 T cells (CD45RA-CCR7+/-) from blood or uninvolved lymph node. The receptors shown here come from a human donor with head and neck squamous cell carcinoma.

The chain links TRBV27 to TRBJ2-2, with D tentatively TRBD1 (6 bases). V was shortened by 3 bases and J by 6 bases, with 8 bases between the two germline ends. Germline-derived CDR1 and CDR2 are MNHEY and SMNVEV (reference sequence). The length of the CDR3 is 13 residues. This CDR3 is CASSFRQAGELFF. DNA for the CDR3: TGTGCCAGCAGTTTTAGACAGGCCGGGGAGCTGTTTTTT.

J is TRBJ2-5 and V is TRBV30; 11 bases are shared with TRBD2. The length of the CDR3 is 13 residues. Trimming removed 3 bases from V and 9 bases from J; junction bases left unmatched: 6. Germline V gives CDR1 GTSNPN, CDR2 SVGIG (reference sequence). CDR3 DNA: TGTGCCTGGAGGATAACTAGCGGGGGACCCCAGTACTTC. Amino acids: CAWRITSGGPQYF. The full variable domain, completed using reference TRBV30 and TRBJ2-5, is SQTIHQWPATLVQPVGSPLSLECTVEGTSNPNLYWYRQAAGRGLQLLFYSVGIGQISSEVPQNLSASRPQDRQFILSSKKLLLSDSGFYLCAWRITSGGPQYFGPGTRLLVL.

J is TRBJ2-3 and V is TRBV27, with 8 nucleotides matching TRBD1. The CDR3 runs 16 residues. Per germline, CDR1 MNHEY and CDR2 SMNVEV (reference sequence). V trimming: 5 bases; J trimming: 1 base; junction bases outside the gene matches: 8. The CDR3 DNA reads TGTGCCAGCAGTACTTCAGGGGGCACGGGCACAGATACGCAGTATTTT. This sequence encodes CASSTSGGTGTDTQYF.

The chain has TRBV27 and TRBJ1-4; a possible D gene is TRBD1 (5 bases). Germline lookup yields CDR1 MNHEY and CDR2 SMNVEV (reference sequence). The CDR3 length is 13 residues. V was cut by 6 bases and J by 5 bases, with 10 bases left in between. The CDR3 protein is CASRGGRNEKLFF. The DNA of the CDR3 is TGTGCCAGCAGGGGGGGGAGGAATGAAAAACTGTTTTTT.

In DNA, the CDR3 is TGCAGCGTTGAAGATCCCGGACTAGCGGGGGCCTCTAGCACAGATACGCAGTATTTT. The encoded protein is CSVEDPGLAGASSTDTQYF. V and J are TRBV29-1 and TRBJ2-3, with TRBD2 matching over 13 bases. The length of the CDR3 is 19 residues. V shed 0 bases and J 0 bases; nucleotides not matched to a gene: 9. The germline V gene has CDR1 SQVTM and CDR2 ANQGSEA.

CDR3 bases: TGTGCCAGCAGGACCGGGACTAGCGGGGGGAGGTCCTACAATGAGCAGTTCTTC. The encoded protein is CASRTGTSGGRSYNEQFF. V usage is TRBV7-9 and J usage is TRBJ2-1, with 15 bases aligning to TRBD2. V was pared by 6 bases and J by 1 base, with 7 bases of the junction left unmatched. The V gene's germline CDR1 is SEHNR and CDR2 FQNEAQ (reference sequence). The CDR3 totals 18 residues.

This clone was recorded only once. The chain employs TRBV5-5 and TRBJ1-4; D is unclear. V dropped 0 bases and J dropped 8 bases, with 11 bases sitting between them. Germline CDR1 is SGHKS and CDR2 is YYEKEE (reference sequence). The CDR3 has 14 amino acids. CDR3 DNA sequence: TGTGCCAGCAGCTTGGGGCCATCCCCAGAAAAACTGTTTTTT. Protein sequence: CASSLGPSPEKLFF.

The rearrangement uses TRBV11-1 and TRBJ2-3; TRBD2 aligns across 8 bases. The CDR3 runs 14 residues. The junction had 2 bases not matched to a gene; V was cut back by 3 bases and J by 3 bases. Germline CDR1 reads SGHAT; CDR2 reads FQDESV (reference sequence). The DNA for the CDR3 is TGTGCCAGCAGCTTGCGGGGGGATACAGATACGCAGTATTTT. It encodes CASSLRGDTDTQYF. Full variable domain (missing parts from reference TRBV11-1 and TRBJ2-3): EAEVAQSPRYKITEKSQAVAFWCDPISGHATLYWYRQILGQGPELLVQFQDESVVDDSQLPKDRFSAERLKGVDSTLKIQPAELGDSAMYLCASSLRGDTDTQYFGPGTRLTVL.

This chain uses TRBV30 with TRBJ1-1; D may be TRBD1 (5 bases). Germline V gene data show CDR1 as GTSNPN and CDR2 as SVGIG (reference sequence). V was trimmed by 5 bases and J by 3 bases, leaving 13 bases between them. This CDR3 comprises 13 residues. CDR3 amino acids: CAWSGAPYTEAFF. The CDR3 DNA reads as TGTGCCTGGTCTGGGGCCCCCTACACTGAAGCTTTCTTT. Full variable domain (rest looked up from reference TRBV30 and TRBJ1-1): SQTIHQWPATLVQPVGSPLSLECTVEGTSNPNLYWYRQAAGRGLQLLFYSVGIGQISSEVPQNLSASRPQDRQFILSSKKLLLSDSGFYLCAWSGAPYTEAFFGQGTRLTVV.

V and J are TRBV27 and TRBJ1-4, with 7 positions matching TRBD1. The CDR3 contains 14 residues. The germline V gene encodes CDR1 MNHEY and CDR2 SMNVEV (reference sequence). J was trimmed by 15 bases and V by 4 bases; bases with no gene match: 14. The DNA for the CDR3 is TGTGCCAGCAGTTCCCCCGGGGGGGACAGTAGGGTGTTTTTT. Protein sequence: CASSSPGGDSRVFF.

V gene TRBV19 combines with J gene TRBJ1-5; possibly TRBD1 for D (5 bases). The CDR3 covers 16 residues. Germline loops: CDR1 LNHDA, CDR2 SQIVND (reference sequence). V was shortened by 5 bases and J by 7 bases, with 21 bases between the two germline ends. CDR3 nucleotides: TGTGCCAGTAGTCCGGGTGGGAGGGACGTAGCACAGCCCCAGCATTTT. It translates to CASSPGGRDVAQPQHF.

J is TRBJ2-2 and V is TRBV7-9; D might be TRBD2 (6 bases). Trimming took 5 bases from V and 1 from J, leaving 11 bases between them. The germline V gene encodes CDR1 SEHNR and CDR2 FQNEAQ (reference sequence). The CDR3 runs to 15 residues. The CDR3: CASSPEEGNTGELFF. The CDR3, as DNA: TGTGCCAGCAGCCCTGAGGAGGGGAACACCGGGGAGCTGTTTTTT.

The genes are TRBV29-1 and TRBJ2-5; a weak D match, TRBD2 (5 bases). Germline V CDR1 and CDR2: SQVTM, ANQGSEA. The CDR3 loop spans 11 amino acids. The DNA for the CDR3 is TGCGGCGGACTGGATCAAGAGACCCAGTACTTC. Translated, it gives CGGLDQETQYF.

As DNA, the CDR3 is TGTGCCAGCAGCTTAGCACAGGGAGACTATGGCTACACCTTC. This codes for CASSLAQGDYGYTF. The V gene is TRBV7-8, the J gene TRBJ1-2; D perhaps matches TRBD1 (6 bases). V lost 0 bases to trimming and J lost 3 bases, with 8 bases between them. The CDR3 totals 14 residues. CDR1 SGHVS and CDR2 FQNEAQ come from the germline V gene.

This chain uses TRBV10-3 with TRBJ2-4; unclear D gene. CDR3 length: 17 residues. Deletions cut 0 bases from V and 0 bases from J, with 12 bases between. Germline V CDR1 and CDR2: ENHRY, SYGVKD. The CDR3 DNA sequence: TGTGCCATCAGTGAGTCAGGCGGAGAACTAGCCAAAAACATTCAGTACTTC. It translates to CAISESGGELAKNIQYF.

This sequence joins TRBV19 and TRBJ1-5; D call uncertain. This CDR3 comprises 13 residues. Germline assignment: CDR1 LNHDA and CDR2 SQIVND (reference sequence). V gave up 6 bases and J gave up 2 bases, with 8 bases separating them. The CDR3 nucleotides read TGTGCCAGTAGCTTTGGAGGCAATCAGCCCCAGCATTTT. This sequence encodes CASSFGGNQPQHF.

J is TRBJ1-1 and V is TRBV2; tentative D call: TRBD1 (6 bases). The germline V gene encodes CDR1 SNHLY and CDR2 FYNNEI. V was shortened by 3 bases and J by 1 base, with 9 bases between the two germline ends. This CDR3 is built from 14 residues. The CDR3 sequence is CASSEFRGNTEAFF. Here the CDR3 DNA reads TGTGCCAGCAGTGAGTTCAGGGGGAACACTGAAGCTTTCTTT.

This clone appeared once. The chain couples TRBV19 to TRBJ2-3, with D tentatively TRBD1 (5 bases). The CDR3 is 16 residues long. Per germline, CDR1 LNHDA and CDR2 SQIVND (reference sequence). Trimming took off 5 bases at V and 0 bases at J, with 15 bases between the two ends. The CDR3 bases are TGTGCCAGTAGTCCCCGACAGACGGTTAGCACAGATACGCAGTATTTT. As protein: CASSPRQTVSTDTQYF.

The chain combines TRBV9 with TRBJ1-2; 7 nucleotides agree with TRBD1. The V and J ends lost 3 bases and 5 bases, in that order; junction bases with no gene match: 7. Germline V gives CDR1 SGDLS, CDR2 YYNGEE. The CDR3 length is 14 residues. Here the CDR3 DNA reads TGTGCCAGCAGCGGGACAGGACGATATTATGGCTACACCTTC. It yields the protein CASSGTGRYYGYTF.

The rearrangement links TRBV19 to TRBJ1-5; D might be TRBD1 (6 bases). V shed 8 bases and J shed 0 bases, with 14 bases lying between them. The germline gives CDR1 LNHDA, CDR2 SQIVND (reference sequence). This CDR3 has 15 residues. The CDR3 nucleotides read TGTGCCAGTTGTACAGGGTTGGGTAGCAATCAGCCCCAGCATTTT. Its protein product is CASCTGLGSNQPQHF.

The V call is TRBV5-6, the J call TRBJ2-1; D uncertain. Germline CDR1 SGHDT, CDR2 YYEEEE. The CDR3 contains 15 residues. The V end lost 4 bases, the J end lost 7 bases, and 18 bases lay between the germline ends. DNA of the CDR3: TGTGCCAGCAGCCTCGGTCCGTTAATCGGTAATGAGCAGTTCTTC. It specifies CASSLGPLIGNEQFF.

This chain connects TRBV27 to TRBJ2-7, with 8 bases matching TRBD1. The CDR3 has 12 amino acids. CDR1 MNHEY and CDR2 SMNVEV come from the germline V gene (reference sequence). V shed 6 bases and J 2 bases; nucleotides not matched to a gene: 0. CDR3 loop: CASRQGAYEQYF. CDR3 bases: TGTGCCAGCAGACAGGGGGCCTACGAGCAGTACTTC.

CDR3 bases: TGCGCCAGCAGCCAAGGGGGGGGCCGCTCCTACGAGCAGTACTTC. The encoded protein is CASSQGGGRSYEQYF. This sequence joins TRBV4-1 and TRBJ2-7; weak D call: TRBD2 (7 bases). The germline V gene has CDR1 MGHRA and CDR2 YSYEKL. The CDR3 totals 15 residues. V was trimmed by 1 base and J by 0 bases, leaving 10 bases between them.

The sample holds a few counts of this clone. The chain links TRBV6-4 to TRBJ2-2; tentative D call: TRBD2 (5 bases). This CDR3 is built from 13 residues. V lost 5 bases and J lost 1, with 5 bases in between. The germline CDR1 and CDR2 sequences are MRHNA and SNTAGT. The CDR3 nucleotides are TGTGCCAGCAGTAGCGGGAACACCGGGGAGCTGTTTTTT. It specifies CASSSGNTGELFF.

The gene calls are TRBV7-2 and TRBJ2-3; 14 bases map to TRBD2. Germline V gene data show CDR1 as SGHTA and CDR2 as FQGNSA. V lost 4 bases, J lost 4 bases, and 7 bases stayed unmatched. The CDR3 length is 17 residues. The CDR3: CASSSGLAGALSDTQYF. Written as DNA, the CDR3 is TGTGCCAGCAGCTCGGGACTAGCGGGGGCCCTTTCAGATACGCAGTATTTT.

The chain joins TRBV30 to TRBJ2-7, with TRBD2 as a possible D gene (6 bases). The V gene's germline CDR1 is GTSNPN and CDR2 SVGIG (reference sequence). This CDR3 is 13 amino acids long. Trimming stripped 0 bases from V and 7 bases from J, with 13 bases between. CDR3 in amino acids: CAWSVSGLGEQYF. DNA for the CDR3: TGTGCCTGGAGTGTCAGCGGGTTGGGGGAGCAGTACTTC.

V gene TRBV6-5 combines with J gene TRBJ1-1, with D uncertain. The CDR3 sequence is 11 residues long. CDR1 MNHEY and CDR2 SVGAGI come from the germline V gene. Trimming shortened V by 6 bases and J by 7 bases, and 9 bases separated the two germline ends. This chain's CDR3 is CASRALGEAFF. CDR3 nucleotides: TGTGCCAGCAGGGCACTAGGTGAAGCTTTCTTT.

A single count supports this clone. This chain joins TRBV10-3 and TRBJ2-3, with TRBD1 identical over 9 bases. Germline V gives CDR1 ENHRY, CDR2 SYGVKD. The CDR3 spans 17 residues. Trimming at V came to 4 bases and at J to 2 bases, leaving 10 bases not matched to a gene. The CDR3 DNA sequence: TGTGCCATCAGTGGGGGCGGACAGGGGATTCTCACAGATACGCAGTATTTT. It codes for CAISGGGQGILTDTQYF.